This TCR beta chain was obtained from a study of radiotherapy plus CTLA-4 blockade in lung cancer. About the study: There were objective responses in roughly a sixth of patients, and around 31% had disease control. Study-level findings and limits: In blood, TCR clones derived from the tumor expanded after radiotherapy plus ipilimumab.

This CDR3 has 15 amino acids. CDR1 and CDR2 (germline): SGHRS, YFSETQ. The trim removed 4 bases at V and 2 bases at J, leaving 8 bases unmatched. Remarks on this clone: The antigen remains unidentified.

Focal radiation plus CTLA-4 blockade with ipilimumab was given to patients with chemo-refractory metastatic non-small-cell lung cancer. Clones were sequenced by immunoSEQ multiplex PCR, and TCRdb holds only the in-frame ones, with some missing. The sample lists roughly 98,000 clones, 82% occurring once. The sequence came from a human donor with non-small cell lung cancer who had a partial response to radiotherapy plus ipilimumab. The chain joins TRBV5-1 to TRBJ2-7; 8 nucleotides agree with TRBD1. This specimen was peripheral blood, taken from a patient treated with radiotherapy plus ipilimumab. The CDR3 DNA reads TGCGCCAGCAGCCAAGCCGCGGGACAGGCCTACGAGCAGTACTTC. Translating it yields CASSQAAGQAYEQYF.